Described below is a single T cell receptor beta chain sequence and its context. Its antigen is as yet unknown. This specimen comes from a study of Graves' ophthalmopathy and Graves' hyperthyroidism. General study results and limits: Ophthalmopathy progression was predicted with 55% to 71% sensitivity and around 72% specificity. Among thyroid clonotypes expanded above 0.001 frequency, most also appeared in blood.

V lost 8 bases to trimming and J lost 3 bases, with 16 bases between them. There are 13 residues in the CDR3. The germline V gene has CDR1 SQVTM and CDR2 ANQGSEA. CDR3 regions of TCR beta were amplified from RNA transcripts. First-round RT-PCR with HTBI primers preceded a second-round multiplex PCR. One entry per CDR3 protein results from TCRdb running MiXCR on the multiplex PCR reads. This sample yields 660,000 or so distinct CDR3 sequences, of which roughly 39% are seen a single time; 3% to 4% belongs to the top ten. Researchers turned away patients with other autoimmune diseases, uncontrolled infections, pregnancy or lactation. Sampling less than 13 ml of fresh peripheral blood provided the PBMCs.

The sequencing sample was made of peripheral blood. This sequence joins TRBV29-1 and TRBJ1-1; TRBD1 might be the D (5 bases). This clonotype was sampled from an adult man with Graves' ophthalmopathy. DNA for the CDR3: TGCAGCACGATCGGGGGAGTGGACACTGAAGCTTTCTTT. Translated, it gives CSTIGGVDTEAFF.